The clone carrying this T cell receptor (beta chain) was seen ten or more times. Antigen specificity is unknown. This entry is derived from a study of T cells after yellow fever vaccination. General observations from the study: Clonotypes shared by both compartments, CD4 and CD8, made up a small share. Weaker overall, the secondary response nonetheless peaked faster (day 5 versus 15). A large majority of primary-vaccination clones showed up again after the booster (just under 97% CD4, approximately 90% CD8).

This CDR3 has 16 amino acids. The V gene lost 2 bases and the J gene lost 10 bases, with 23 bases spanning the gap. Germline-derived CDR1 and CDR2 are MGHRA and YSYEKL. Researchers made TCR cDNA using 5'RACE template switching, and this step added a universal primer site and UMIs. One entry per CDR3 protein results from TCRdb running MiXCR on the 5' RACE reads. Of fewer than 350,000 distinct CDR3 sequences in the sample, approximately 3.8% were seen once. The rearrangement links TRBV4-1 to TRBJ1-2; no clear D. The material was PBMCs, obtained on the day of the yellow fever booster vaccination. The clonotype was recovered from a man aged 18 to 30 who received the YFV17D yellow fever vaccine. The CDR3 DNA reads as TGCGCCAGCAGCCAACGGAGTCGTGGCGGTAGGGAGGACTACACCTTC. Translated: CASSQRSRGGREDYTF.